These T cell receptor beta chains were read from a single sample in a study of shared clonotypes between healthy human individuals. Some clones are missing from TCRdb's copy, which holds only in-frame ones; the method was immunoSEQ multiplex PCR. The sample has some 2.1 million clones, 85% to 95% seen once. The sample consisted of naive CD4+ T cells sorted from blood. These TCRs come from a man in his late teens or twenties in good health. CDR3s include the opening cysteine and the closing phenylalanine or tryptophan. D genes are given only for firm matches.

V: TRBV19
J: TRBJ2-5
D: TRBD1
length: 16
CDR3: CASSPTGRTGQETQYF

V: TRBV5-6
J: TRBJ1-1
D: NA
length: 14
CDR3: CASSFRGKNTEAFF

V: TRBV7-9
J: TRBJ2-2
D: TRBD1
length: 14
CDR3: CASSYLRGTGELFF

V: TRBV4-3
J: TRBJ2-7
D: TRBD2
length: 15
CDR3: CASSQGLAGVGEQYF

V: TRBV15
J: TRBJ2-5
D: NA
length: 16
CDR3: CATSREGTSFRETQYF

V: TRBV18
J: TRBJ1-2
D: TRBD1
length: 14
CDR3: CASSRDRTNYGYTF

V: TRBV7-2
J: TRBJ2-7
D: NA
length: 15
CDR3: CASSFSGFPAYEQYF

V: TRBV14
J: TRBJ1-1
D: NA
length: 15
CDR3: CASSRLPGENTEAFF

V: TRBV5-1
J: TRBJ1-1
D: NA
length: 13
CDR3: CASSRDLNTEAFF

V: TRBV6-5
J: TRBJ1-2
D: NA
length: 14
CDR3: CASSYRGGNYGYTF

V: TRBV5-1
J: TRBJ2-7
D: NA
length: 12
CDR3: CASSSDLYEQYF

V: TRBV4-1
J: TRBJ1-2
D: NA
length: 15
CDR3: CASSQVPGATYGYTF

V: TRBV5-6
J: TRBJ2-6
D: TRBD1
length: 16
CDR3: CASRYRDSSGANVLTF

V: TRBV6-4
J: TRBJ1-2
D: NA
length: 15
CDR3: CASSDGTGANYGYTF

V: TRBV11-2
J: TRBJ2-7
D: NA
length: 13
CDR3: CASSLDSHYEQYF

V: TRBV2
J: TRBJ2-7
D: TRBD2
length: 17
CDR3: CASSLRGTGGVSYEQYF

V: TRBV5-1
J: TRBJ1-2
D: NA
length: 16
CDR3: CASSLGRVRTDYGYTF

V: TRBV6-6
J: TRBJ1-1
D: NA
length: 14
CDR3: CASSQQLMNTEAFF

V: TRBV30
J: TRBJ2-2
D: TRBD2
length: 17
CDR3: CAWSVRLEGGRSGELFF

V: TRBV28
J: TRBJ1-4
D: NA
length: 14
CDR3: CASSLLATNEKLFF

V: TRBV6-1
J: TRBJ2-1
D: TRBD1
length: 11
CDR3: CASQGQMEQFF

V: TRBV5-1
J: TRBJ2-3
D: TRBD1
length: 16
CDR3: CASSPGTGPSTDTQYF

V: TRBV29-1
J: TRBJ2-1
D: TRBD1
length: 14
CDR3: CSVKGTGVYNEQFF

V: TRBV7-2
J: TRBJ2-5
D: TRBD1
length: 16
CDR3: CASSLSGTGIQETQYF

V: TRBV28
J: TRBJ2-3
D: NA
length: 17
CDR3: CASRSTGFPFSTDTQYF

V: TRBV30
J: TRBJ2-7
D: NA
length: 13
CDR3: CAWSAARVYEQYF